A selection of T cell receptor beta chains follows, all from one sample in a study of CD4 T cells in relation to SARS-CoV-2 and coronaviruses. The table came from immunoSEQ multiplex PCR; TCRdb's copy has only in-frame clones and leaves some out. The table records tens of thousands of clones, 75% to 90% of them present only once. Their cognate antigens are unknown. Sequences were obtained from naive CD4+ T cells from PBMCs, cultured in vitro. The receptors were sampled from an adult with COVID-19. Each CDR3 is given with its conserved first and last residue. D genes are given only for firm matches. Expanded clones get a size class; other rows say once, few or many, or leave the size out.

>NA|TRBV2|TRBJ2-5|NA
TGTGCCAGCAGTGATTTACGGACTGGAGAGACCCAGTACTTC
CASSDLRTGETQYF
>NA|TRBV24-1|TRBJ2-1|NA
TGTGCCACCAGTGATTTGGCCGGTGGGAGGCCGGGAGCGGAGAGAAATGAGCAGTTCTTC
CATSDLAGGRPGAERNEQFF
>NA|TRBV30|TRBJ2-1|TRBD2
TGTGCCTGGAGTAGCGGGAGCCCCGGGGAGCAGTTCTTC
CAWSSGSPGEQFF
>NA|TRBV2|TRBJ2-1|TRBD2
TGTGCCAGCATCGAACCTAGCGGGATCTCCTACAATGAGCAGTTCTTC
CASIEPSGISYNEQFF
>NA|TRBV6-5|TRBJ2-5|TRBD1
TGTGCCAGCAGTTACTTCGTCCAGGGGGCGCGAGAGACCCAGTACTTC
CASSYFVQGARETQYF
>once|TRBV11-2|TRBJ2-5|NA
TGTGCCAGCAGCTTAGTCAGACAAGAGACCCAGTACTTC
CASSLVRQETQYF
>NA|TRBV5-4|TRBJ2-7|TRBD2
TGTGCCAGCAGCTGGCCTAGCGGGGACGAGCAGTACTTC
CASSWPSGDEQYF
>NA|TRBV11-3|TRBJ2-3|TRBD2
TGTGCCAGCAGCTTAGATTGGCGGCGGGAGGGCCCGTTACTGTTCCATACGCAGTATTTT
CASSLDWRREGPLLFHTQYF
>NA|TRBV6-1|TRBJ1-2|NA
TGTGCCAGCAGTGAAATTTTTTTACCGACTCGCTTTAACTATGGCTACACCTTC
CASSEIFLPTRFNYGYTF
>NA|TRBV12-3/TRBV12-4|TRBJ1-4|NA
TGTGCCAGCAGCCGAAGGGAAAAACTGTTTTTT
CASSRREKLFF
>NA|TRBV5-5|TRBJ2-2|TRBD2
TGTGCCAGCAGCTTGGCGGGAGGGAACACCGGGGAGCTGTTTTTT
CASSLAGGNTGELFF
>NA|TRBV5-4|TRBJ2-1|TRBD2
TGTGCCAGCAGCTCCCCGGAGGTAGGACTAGCGGGGAGTTACAATGAGCAGTTCTTC
CASSSPEVGLAGSYNEQFF
>NA|TRBV7-3|TRBJ2-5|TRBD1
TGTGCCAGCAGCCGGACAGGGGGGGAGACCCAGTACTTC
CASSRTGGETQYF
>few|TRBV9|TRBJ2-1|NA
TGTGCCAGCAGCCTAACCCCTAGCTCCTACAATGAGCAGTTCTTC
CASSLTPSSYNEQFF
>NA|TRBV7-9|TRBJ1-1|NA
TGTGCCAGCGACGCCAGGGGACCTGAAGCTTTCTTT
CASDARGPEAFF
>NA|TRBV18|TRBJ2-1|TRBD2
TGTGCCAGCTCACCCGACGACAGCGGGAGCTCCTACAATGAGCAGTTCTTC
CASSPDDSGSSYNEQFF
>NA|TRBV6-7|TRBJ2-7|TRBD2
TGTGCCAGACCTTTCACTAGCGGGAGTGTCTACGAGCAGTACTTC
CARPFTSGSVYEQYF
>NA|TRBV6-6|TRBJ2-2|NA
TGTGCCAGCAGTCGGACAGTTTACACCGGGGAGCTGTTTTTT
CASSRTVYTGELFF
>NA|TRBV6-5|TRBJ2-2|NA
TGTGCCAGCAGTCGTCCCACCGGGGAGCTGTTTTTT
CASSRPTGELFF
>NA|TRBV18|TRBJ2-1|NA
TGTGCCAGCTCACCTGAAATACAGGTTGGCAATGAGCAGTTCTTC
CASSPEIQVGNEQFF
>NA|TRBV2|TRBJ2-5|NA
TGTGCCAGCAGGCGGGAGAAAGGGGGAGAGACCCAGTACTTC
CASRREKGGETQYF
>NA|TRBV19|TRBJ1-5|TRBD1
TGTGCCAGTAGGAGATTGGTAAAGGGACAGGGGGGTCAGCCCCAGCATTTT
CASRRLVKGQGGQPQHF
>NA|TRBV28|TRBJ1-1|NA
TGTGCCAGCAGTCGCATTGGGGGCAGGACTGAAGCTTTCTTT
CASSRIGGRTEAFF
>NA|TRBV6-6|TRBJ2-7|TRBD1
TGTGCCAGCACCATCTCCAGGACAGGGGGCGAGCAGTACTTC
CASTISRTGGEQYF
>NA|TRBV30|TRBJ1-1|NA
TGTGCCGCAAACAGGGAAAGGAGCACTGAAGCTTTCTTT
CAANRERSTEAFF
>NA|TRBV9|TRBJ2-1|NA
TGTGCCAGCAGCCCACGAGGGGAACCGGGACGACAAGGCAATGAGCAGTTCTTC
CASSPRGEPGRQGNEQFF
>few|TRBV28|TRBJ2-7|NA
TGTGCCAGCAACACGGGGGACTACGAGCAGTACTTC
CASNTGDYEQYF
>NA|TRBV30|TRBJ1-1|NA
TGTGCCTGGATCCCCTCGGGTCGGTATACTGAAGCTTTCTTT
CAWIPSGRYTEAFF
>NA|TRBV25-1|TRBJ2-2|TRBD1
TGTGCCAGCAGTCTCATGGCAGGGGGTGTTACCGGGGAGCTGTTTTTT
CASSLMAGGVTGELFF
>NA|TRBV9|TRBJ2-3|TRBD1
TGTGCCAGCAGCGTAGACCCCGGGACAGATTCCAGGACAGATACGCAGTATTTT
CASSVDPGTDSRTDTQYF
>NA|TRBV15|TRBJ1-1|NA
TGTGCCACCAGCAGAGATAACCCGAACACTGAAGCTTTCTTT
CATSRDNPNTEAFF
>NA|TRBV5-4|TRBJ2-6|TRBD2
TGTGCCAGCAGCACACCTAGCGGGGCGAGCTCTGGGGCCAACGTCCTGACTTTC
CASSTPSGASSGANVLTF
>once|TRBV5-1|TRBJ1-4|TRBD1
TGCGCCAGCAGCTCGACAGGGTGGAATGAAAAACTGTTTTTT
CASSSTGWNEKLFF
>NA|TRBV5-4|TRBJ2-1|NA
TGTGCCAGCAGCTTGGAGGGCTGGGATGAGCAGTTCTTC
CASSLEGWDEQFF
>NA|TRBV3-1/TRBV3-2|TRBJ2-2|TRBD2
TGTGCCAGCAGCCGCAGACTAGCGGGAGTAAATACCGGGGAGCTGTTTTTT
CASSRRLAGVNTGELFF
>NA|TRBV9|TRBJ2-6|NA
TGTGCCAGCAGCGAATCACTGAACTCTGGGGCCAACGTCCTGACTTTC
CASSESLNSGANVLTF
>NA|TRBV15|TRBJ1-1|TRBD1
TGTGCCACCAGCAGAGATAGGAGGATTGACAGGGTCAACACTGAAGCTTTCTTT
CATSRDRRIDRVNTEAFF
>NA|TRBV24-1|TRBJ2-7|TRBD1
TGTGCCACCAGTCCGGAGGGAGCAGGGGGCGTCTACGAGCAGTACTTC
CATSPEGAGGVYEQYF
>NA|TRBV5-6|TRBJ2-5|NA
TGTGCCAGCAGCTCAAAGGGCCCAGAGACCCAGTACTTC
CASSSKGPETQYF
>NA|TRBV10-2|TRBJ2-1|NA
TGCGCCAGCAGTGAGAGTTCGAGACCCAACAATGAGCAGTTCTTC
CASSESSRPNNEQFF
>NA|TRBV7-8|TRBJ2-5|NA
TGTGCCAGCAGCTTAGGTAGACGGGGAGCGGGTGAGACCCAGTACTTC
CASSLGRRGAGETQYF
>few|TRBV6-2/TRBV6-3|TRBJ2-2|TRBD1
TGTGCCAGCAGTCCGACAGGGGCTACAGCGAACACCGGGGAGCTGTTTTTT
CASSPTGATANTGELFF
>NA|TRBV20-1|TRBJ1-2|NA
TGCAGTGCTAGTTCGGGGTCGGGCCTCGGCAACTATGGCTACACCTTC
CSASSGSGLGNYGYTF
>NA|TRBV11-2|TRBJ1-6|NA
TGTGCCAGCAGCTTAGCGGTGGTCAGGGAGGGTTCACCCCTCCACTTT
CASSLAVVREGSPLHF
>NA|TRBV7-6|TRBJ2-3|TRBD1
TGTGCCAGCAGCCAGTCAAGGACAGGGGCAGATACGCAGTATTTT
CASSQSRTGADTQYF
>NA|TRBV7-7|TRBJ2-1|TRBD2
TGTGCCAGCAGCTGGGGACTAGCGGACTACAATGAGCAGTTCTTC
CASSWGLADYNEQFF
>NA|TRBV11-2|TRBJ2-7|TRBD2
TGTGCCAGCGGAGGGGGGGCTAGCGGGAGACAACCCTACGAGCAGTACTTC
CASGGGASGRQPYEQYF
>once|TRBV5-5|TRBJ1-4|NA
TGTGCCAGCAGCTTGGTGGGGAACATCGGGGAAAAACTGTTTTTT
CASSLVGNIGEKLFF
>NA|TRBV5-1|TRBJ2-5|NA
TGCGCCAGCAGCTTCACAGGCTCCGAGACCCAGTACTTC
CASSFTGSETQYF
>once|TRBV5-1|TRBJ2-1|NA
TGCGCCAGCAGCGTGGACAGGGAGGGGAATGAGCAGTTCTTC
CASSVDREGNEQFF
>NA|TRBV28|TRBJ1-5|NA
TGTGCCAGCAGTTTAACGGGGGTGCGTCGCAATCAGCCCCAGCATTTT
CASSLTGVRRNQPQHF
>NA|TRBV7-8|TRBJ2-6|NA
TGTGCCAGCAGCTTAGAGGATTACTCTGGGGCCAACGTCCTGACTTTC
CASSLEDYSGANVLTF
>NA|TRBV7-6|TRBJ2-7|NA
TGTGCCAGCAGCCCAAATGGGCTCGGGGACTCCTACGAGCAGTACTTC
CASSPNGLGDSYEQYF
>NA|TRBV28|TRBJ2-1|NA
TGTGCCAGCAGTTTTGGGACAAGTGAGCAGTTCTTC
CASSFGTSEQFF